What follows are 10 T cell receptor beta chains derived from one specimen sequenced in a study of cytomegalovirus exposure and HLA in healthy donors. It was with 60 Vbeta and 13 Jbeta primers that the PCR ran. The repertoire was sequenced with immunoSEQ multiplex PCR; TCRdb's copy has only in-frame clones and lacks some. The table shows about 70,000 clones, with roughly 74% occurring only once. The source material was PBMCs. The receptors originated from a human donor in good health.

The rearrangement links TRBV9 to TRBJ1-4; D perhaps matches TRBD1 (5 bases). The CDR3 sequence is 14 residues long. Germline lookup yields CDR1 SGDLS and CDR2 YYNGEE. The ends were cut back, 6 bases at V and 6 bases at J, with 15 bases in the middle. The CDR3 region has the DNA TGTGCCAGCAATTTTGGAGGGGTTGATGAAAAACTGTTTTTT. Protein product: CASNFGGVDEKLFF.

This chain joins TRBV5-1 and TRBJ2-7; 9 bases are shared with TRBD1. V shed 1 base and J 5 bases; nucleotides not matched to a gene: 10. Germline-derived CDR1 and CDR2 are SGHRS and YFSETQ. The CDR3 runs to 16 residues. The CDR3 loop reads CASSLMGQGWRDEQYF. Written as DNA, the CDR3 is TGCGCCAGCAGCTTGATGGGACAGGGTTGGAGAGACGAGCAGTACTTC. The variable domain in full, with the rest retrieved from reference TRBV5-1 and TRBJ2-7, is KAGVTQTPRYLIKTRGQQVTLSCSPISGHRSVSWYQQTPGQGLQFLFEYFSETQRNKGNFPGRFSGRQFSNSRSEMNVSTLELGDSALYLCASSLMGQGWRDEQYFGPGTRLTVT.

The genes are TRBV6-6 and TRBJ1-4, with 7 bases identical to TRBD1. CDR3 length equals 16 residues. Trimming removed 4 bases from V and 3 bases from J; junction bases left unmatched: 8. Germline V lookup: CDR1 MNHNY, CDR2 SVGAGI (reference sequence). CDR3 sequence (DNA): TGTGCCAGCAGTTCCTCCCCGGGGACAGCTAATGAAAAACTGTTTTTT. The encoded protein is CASSSSPGTANEKLFF.

The CDR3, as DNA: TGCGCCAGGAAGCTAGCTGAGCAGTTCTTC. It yields the protein CARKLAEQFF. The chain combines TRBV10-1 with TRBJ2-1, with TRBD2 as a possible D gene (5 bases). The germline CDR1 and CDR2 sequences are WNHNN and SYGVQD (reference sequence). Trimming stripped 9 bases from V and 9 bases from J, with 9 bases between. This CDR3 spans 10 amino acids.

The chain links TRBV29-1 to TRBJ2-5; D perhaps matches TRBD2 (5 bases). V lost 2 bases, J lost 2 bases, and 15 bases lay in between. CDR1 SQVTM and CDR2 ANQGSEA come from the germline V gene. This CDR3 comprises 15 residues. CDR3: CSVEPPDGGQETQYF. In nucleotides, the CDR3 is TGCAGCGTTGAACCCCCGGACGGAGGACAAGAGACCCAGTACTTC.

This clone showed up just a few times. V and J are TRBV6-1 and TRBJ1-2; D uncertain. Trimming removed 6 bases from V and 2 bases from J, with 10 bases in between. Germline CDR1 reads MNHNS; CDR2 reads SASEGT. The CDR3 is made up of 13 amino acids. The CDR3 spells CASSPPGNYGYTF. In DNA, the CDR3 is TGTGCCAGCAGCCCCCCGGGGAACTATGGCTACACCTTC.

V is TRBV7-3 and J is TRBJ2-1, with unresolved D. CDR1 is SGHTA and CDR2 is FQGTGA in the germline V gene. This CDR3 has 14 residues. The V end was cut by 1 base, the J end by 4 bases, with 8 bases between. This CDR3 is CASSLNSLYNEQFF. In nucleotides, the CDR3 is TGTGCCAGCAGCTTAAACAGTCTTTACAATGAGCAGTTCTTC.

The chain's CDR3 is CASSPTAWNEQFF. Written as DNA, the CDR3 is TGTGCCAGCAGTCCAACAGCTTGGAATGAGCAGTTCTTC. The chain links TRBV6-1 to TRBJ2-1; D is unclear. Germline CDR1 and CDR2: MNHNS and SASEGT. CDR3 length: 13 residues. Trimming stripped 5 bases from V and 7 bases from J, with 12 bases between.

This chain links TRBV15 with TRBJ1-5; D uncertain. The CDR3 consists of 13 residues. CDR1 and CDR2 (germline): LNHNV, YYDKDF (reference sequence). The V end lost 4 bases, the J end lost 7 bases, and 11 bases lay between the germline ends. CDR3 loop: CATSTEGGQPQHF. Here the CDR3 DNA reads TGTGCCACCAGCACGGAGGGAGGACAGCCCCAGCATTTT.

The chain has TRBV7-9 and TRBJ2-7, with 16 bases identical to TRBD2. The trim removed 4 bases at V and 6 bases at J, leaving 6 bases unmatched. The CDR3 sequence is 16 residues long. Germline V gene data show CDR1 as SEHNR and CDR2 as FQNEAQ (reference sequence). DNA for the CDR3: TGTGCCAGCAGCTCCGGGACTAGCGGGAGGGCCGGCGAGCAGTACTTC. Protein: CASSSGTSGRAGEQYF.